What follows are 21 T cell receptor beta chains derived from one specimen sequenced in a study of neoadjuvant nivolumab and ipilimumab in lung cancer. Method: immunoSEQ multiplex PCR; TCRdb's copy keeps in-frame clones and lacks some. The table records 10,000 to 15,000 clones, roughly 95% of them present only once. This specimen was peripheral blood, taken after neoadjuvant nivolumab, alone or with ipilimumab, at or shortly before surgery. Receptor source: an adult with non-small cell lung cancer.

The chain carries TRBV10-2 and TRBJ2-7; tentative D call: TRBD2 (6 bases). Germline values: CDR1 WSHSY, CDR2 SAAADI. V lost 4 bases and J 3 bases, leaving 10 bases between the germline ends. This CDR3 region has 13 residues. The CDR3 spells CASSVGLDYEQYF. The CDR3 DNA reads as TGCGCCAGCAGTGTGGGACTGGACTACGAGCAGTACTTC.

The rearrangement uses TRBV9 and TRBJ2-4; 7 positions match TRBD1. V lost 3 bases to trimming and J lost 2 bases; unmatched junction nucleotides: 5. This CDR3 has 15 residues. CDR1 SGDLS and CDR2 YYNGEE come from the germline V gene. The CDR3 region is CASSAQTGTKNIQYF. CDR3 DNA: TGTGCCAGCAGCGCCCAGACAGGGACCAAAAACATTCAGTACTTC. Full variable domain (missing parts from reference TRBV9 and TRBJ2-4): DSGVTQTPKHLITATGQRVTLRCSPRSGDLSVYWYQQSLDQGLQFLIQYYNGEERAKGNILERFSAQQFPDLHSELNLSSLELGDSALYFCASSAQTGTKNIQYFGAGTRLSVL.

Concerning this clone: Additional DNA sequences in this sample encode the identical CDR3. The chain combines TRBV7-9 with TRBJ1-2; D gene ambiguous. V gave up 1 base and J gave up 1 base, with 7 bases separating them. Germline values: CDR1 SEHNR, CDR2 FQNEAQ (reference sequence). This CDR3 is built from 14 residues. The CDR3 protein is CASSLGVNNYGYTF. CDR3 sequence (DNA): TGTGCCAGCAGCTTAGGGGTCAATAACTATGGCTACACCTTC.

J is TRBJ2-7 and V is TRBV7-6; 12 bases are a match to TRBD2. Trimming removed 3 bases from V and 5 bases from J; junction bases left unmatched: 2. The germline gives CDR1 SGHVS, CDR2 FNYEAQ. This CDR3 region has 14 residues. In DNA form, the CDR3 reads TGTGCCAGCAGCTTGCTAGCGGGAGGGAACGAGCAGTACTTC. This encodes CASSLLAGGNEQYF. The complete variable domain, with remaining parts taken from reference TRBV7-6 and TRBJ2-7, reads GAGVSQSPRYKVTKRGQDVALRCDPISGHVSLYWYRQALGQGPEFLTYFNYEAQQDKSGLPNDRFSAERPEGSISTLTIQRTEQRDSAMYRCASSLLAGGNEQYFGPGTRLTVT.

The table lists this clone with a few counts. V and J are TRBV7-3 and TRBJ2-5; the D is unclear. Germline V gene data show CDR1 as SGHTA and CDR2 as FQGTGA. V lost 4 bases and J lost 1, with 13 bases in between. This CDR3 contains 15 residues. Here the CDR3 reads CASSYPSHPQETQYF. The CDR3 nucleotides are TGTGCCAGCAGCTATCCTAGTCACCCCCAAGAGACCCAGTACTTC. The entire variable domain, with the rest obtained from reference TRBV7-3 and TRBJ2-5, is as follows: GAGVSQTPSNKVTEKGKYVELRCDPISGHTALYWYRQSLGQGPEFLIYFQGTGAADDSGLPNDRFFAVRPEGSVSTLKIQRTERGDSAVYLCASSYPSHPQETQYFGPGTRLLVL.

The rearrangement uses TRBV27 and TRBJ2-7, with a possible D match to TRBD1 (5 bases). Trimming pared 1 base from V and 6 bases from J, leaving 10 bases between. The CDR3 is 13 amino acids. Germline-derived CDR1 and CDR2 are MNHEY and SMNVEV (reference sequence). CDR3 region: CASSLFVGAEQYF. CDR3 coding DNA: TGTGCCAGCAGTTTATTTGTAGGGGCCGAGCAGTACTTC.

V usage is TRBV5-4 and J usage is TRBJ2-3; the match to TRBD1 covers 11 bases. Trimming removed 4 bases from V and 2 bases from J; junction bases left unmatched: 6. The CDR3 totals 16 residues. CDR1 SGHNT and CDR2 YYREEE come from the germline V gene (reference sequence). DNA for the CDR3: TGTGCCAGCAGCGAAAAGGGACAGGGGGTCACAGATACGCAGTATTTT. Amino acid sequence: CASSEKGQGVTDTQYF. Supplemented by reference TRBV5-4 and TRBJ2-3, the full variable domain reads ETGVTQSPTHLIKTRGQQVTLRCSSQSGHNTVSWYQQALGQGPQFIFQYYREEENGRGNFPPRFSGLQFPNYSSELNVNALELDDSALYLCASSEKGQGVTDTQYFGPGTRLTVL.

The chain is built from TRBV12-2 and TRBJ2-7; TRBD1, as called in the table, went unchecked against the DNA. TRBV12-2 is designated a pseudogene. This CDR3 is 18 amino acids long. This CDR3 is CASRSLLNTGTGCYEQYF. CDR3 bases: TGTGCAAGTCGCTCCCTCTTAAATACTGGGACAGGGTGCTACGAGCAGTACTTC.

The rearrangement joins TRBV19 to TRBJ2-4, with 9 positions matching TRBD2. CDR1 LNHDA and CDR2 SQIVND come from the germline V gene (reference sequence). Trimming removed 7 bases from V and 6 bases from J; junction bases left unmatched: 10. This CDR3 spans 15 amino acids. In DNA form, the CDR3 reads TGTGCCAGTACCTCAAACACACTAGCGGGAAACATTCAGTACTTC. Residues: CASTSNTLAGNIQYF.

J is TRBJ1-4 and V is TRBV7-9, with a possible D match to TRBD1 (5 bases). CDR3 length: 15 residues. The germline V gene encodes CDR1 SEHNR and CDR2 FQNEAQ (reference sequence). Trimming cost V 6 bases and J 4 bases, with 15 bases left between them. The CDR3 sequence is CASRGQGGDNEKLFF. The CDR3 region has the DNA TGTGCCAGCAGAGGGCAGGGTGGAGATAATGAAAAACTGTTTTTT.

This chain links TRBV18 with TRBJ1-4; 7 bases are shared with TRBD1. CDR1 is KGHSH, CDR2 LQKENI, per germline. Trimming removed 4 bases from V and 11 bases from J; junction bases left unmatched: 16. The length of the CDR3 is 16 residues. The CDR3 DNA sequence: TGTGCCAGCTCACTGACTCGGGACAGAGGCAAGGGGAAACTGTTTTTT. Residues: CASSLTRDRGKGKLFF.

The CDR3 DNA is TGCGCCAGCAGCTTTTTAGGCAATCAGCCCCAGCATTTT. Its protein product is CASSFLGNQPQHF. V usage is TRBV5-1 and J usage is TRBJ1-5; D is uncertain. V dropped 2 bases and J dropped 2 bases, with 5 bases sitting between them. The germline V gene encodes CDR1 SGHRS and CDR2 YFSETQ. This CDR3 is 13 amino acids long.

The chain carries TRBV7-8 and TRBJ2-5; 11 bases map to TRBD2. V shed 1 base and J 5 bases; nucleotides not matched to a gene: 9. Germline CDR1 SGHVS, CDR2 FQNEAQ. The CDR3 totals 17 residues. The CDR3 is CASSLGLISGRGETQYF. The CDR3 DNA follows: TGTGCCAGCAGCTTAGGGTTAATTAGCGGGAGGGGTGAGACCCAGTACTTC.

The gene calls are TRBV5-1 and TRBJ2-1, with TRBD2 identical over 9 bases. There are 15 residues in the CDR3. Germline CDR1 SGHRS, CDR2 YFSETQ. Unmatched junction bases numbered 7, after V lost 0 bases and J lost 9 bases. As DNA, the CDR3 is TGCGCCAGCAGCTTGGGAGCTAGCGGGAATGGTGAGCAGTTCTTC. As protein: CASSLGASGNGEQFF.

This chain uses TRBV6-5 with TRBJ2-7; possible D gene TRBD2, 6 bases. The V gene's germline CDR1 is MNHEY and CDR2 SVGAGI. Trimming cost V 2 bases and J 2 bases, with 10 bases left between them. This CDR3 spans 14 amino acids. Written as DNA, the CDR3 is TGTGCCAGCAGTTACGGGGGGAGTGCCTACGAGCAGTACTTC. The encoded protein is CASSYGGSAYEQYF.

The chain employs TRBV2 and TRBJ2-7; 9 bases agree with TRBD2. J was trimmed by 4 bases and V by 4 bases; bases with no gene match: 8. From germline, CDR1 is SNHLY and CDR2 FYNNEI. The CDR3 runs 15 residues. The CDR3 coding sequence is TGTGCCAGCAGTGTAGGTTTAGCGGGAGTATACGAGCAGTACTTC. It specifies CASSVGLAGVYEQYF. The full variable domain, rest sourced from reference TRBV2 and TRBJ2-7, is EPEVTQTPSHQVTQMGQEVILRCVPISNHLYFYWYRQILGQKVEFLVSFYNNEISEKSEIFDDQFSVERPDGSNFTLKIRSTKLEDSAMYFCASSVGLAGVYEQYFGPGTRLTVT.

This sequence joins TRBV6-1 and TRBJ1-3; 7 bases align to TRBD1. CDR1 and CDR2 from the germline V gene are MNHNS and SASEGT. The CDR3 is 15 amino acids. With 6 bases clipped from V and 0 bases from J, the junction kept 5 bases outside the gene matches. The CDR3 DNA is TGTGCCAGCAGACAGGGGCATTTCTCTGGAAACACCATATATTTT. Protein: CASRQGHFSGNTIYF.

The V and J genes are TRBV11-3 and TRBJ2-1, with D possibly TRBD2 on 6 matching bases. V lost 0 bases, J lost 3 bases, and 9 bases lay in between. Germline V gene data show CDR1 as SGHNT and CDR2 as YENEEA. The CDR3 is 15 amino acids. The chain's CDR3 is CASSLDAEGYNEQFF. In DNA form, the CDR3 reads TGTGCCAGCAGCTTAGACGCGGAGGGCTACAATGAGCAGTTCTTC.

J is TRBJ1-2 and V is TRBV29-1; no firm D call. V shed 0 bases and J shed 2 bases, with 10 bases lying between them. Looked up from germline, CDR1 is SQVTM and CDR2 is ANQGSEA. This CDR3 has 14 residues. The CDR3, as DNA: TGCAGCGTTGAAGACGGTTCCTTGAACTATGGCTACACCTTC. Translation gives CSVEDGSLNYGYTF.

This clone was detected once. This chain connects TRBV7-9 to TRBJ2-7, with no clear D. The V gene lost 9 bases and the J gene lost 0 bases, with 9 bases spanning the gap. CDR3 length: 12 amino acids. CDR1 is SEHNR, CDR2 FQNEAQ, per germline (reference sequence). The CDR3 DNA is TGTGCCAGTTGGGATTCCTCCTACGAGCAGTACTTC. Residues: CASWDSSYEQYF. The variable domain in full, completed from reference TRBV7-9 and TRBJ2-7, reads DTGVSQNPRHKITKRGQNVTFRCDPISEHNRLYWYRQTLGQGPEFLTYFQNEAQLEKSRLLSDRFSAERPKGSFSTLEIQRTEQGDSAMYLCASWDSSYEQYFGPGTRLTVT.

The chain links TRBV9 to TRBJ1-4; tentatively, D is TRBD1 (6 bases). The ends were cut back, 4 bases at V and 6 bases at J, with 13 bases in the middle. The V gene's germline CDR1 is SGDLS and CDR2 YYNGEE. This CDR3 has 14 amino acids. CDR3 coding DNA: TGTGCCAGCAGCCCCCTCGGGACATATGAAAAACTGTTTTTT. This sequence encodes CASSPLGTYEKLFF.